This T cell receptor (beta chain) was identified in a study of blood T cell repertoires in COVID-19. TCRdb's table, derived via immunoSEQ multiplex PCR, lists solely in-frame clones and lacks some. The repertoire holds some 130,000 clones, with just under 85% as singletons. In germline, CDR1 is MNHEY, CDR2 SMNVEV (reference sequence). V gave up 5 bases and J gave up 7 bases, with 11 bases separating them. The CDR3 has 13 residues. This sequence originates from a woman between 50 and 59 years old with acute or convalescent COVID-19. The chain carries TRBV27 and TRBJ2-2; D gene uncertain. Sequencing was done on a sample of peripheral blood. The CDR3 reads CASSPQTLGELFF. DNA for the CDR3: TGTGCCAGCAGTCCCCAGACTCTCGGGGAGCTGTTTTTT.